The 12 T cell receptor beta chains below come from one sample, sequenced in a study of blood T cell repertoires in COVID-19. The table came from immunoSEQ multiplex PCR; TCRdb's copy has only in-frame clones and leaves some out. This table has approximately 140,000 clones, about 89% appearing once. The sequenced sample consisted of peripheral blood. All receptors derive from an elderly man with acute or convalescent COVID-19.

The chain links TRBV10-3 to TRBJ2-1, with TRBD2 matching 14 bases. The CDR3 length is 17 residues. After removal of 4 bases from V and 6 bases from J, the junction contained 8 bases not matched to a gene. CDR1 and CDR2 from the germline V gene are ENHRY and SYGVKD. CDR3 in amino acids: CAISGTSGRPTANEQFF. DNA of the CDR3: TGTGCCATCAGTGGGACTAGCGGGAGGCCTACCGCCAATGAGCAGTTCTTC.

The gene calls are TRBV7-9 and TRBJ2-1, with TRBD1 matching over 8 bases. V shed 6 bases, J shed 6 bases, and the junction held 10 bases outside the gene matches. This CDR3 spans 15 amino acids. CDR1 and CDR2 (germline): SEHNR, FQNEAQ (reference sequence). In nucleotides, the CDR3 is TGTGCCAGCAGGGAAGCCGGGACAGGCGGCAATGAGCAGTTCTTC. Translating gives CASREAGTGGNEQFF.

The V and J genes are TRBV5-1 and TRBJ1-3, with 9 bases identical to TRBD1. Germline V gene lookup returns CDR1 SGHRS and CDR2 YFSETQ. The CDR3 contains 16 residues. V shed 0 bases, J shed 2 bases, and the junction held 3 bases outside the gene matches. CDR3 coding DNA: TGCGCCAGCAGCTTGGCCGGGACAGGGACTGGAAACACCATATATTTT. Translation: CASSLAGTGTGNTIYF.

The chain couples TRBV2 to TRBJ1-3; 12 bases are shared with TRBD1. The germline gives CDR1 SNHLY, CDR2 FYNNEI. With V trimmed by 5 bases and J by 2 bases, 1 base remained unmatched. CDR3 length: 15 amino acids. The CDR3 loop reads CASSRDRGPGNTIYF. CDR3 coding DNA: TGTGCCAGCAGTCGGGACAGGGGGCCTGGAAACACCATATATTTT.

The DNA of the CDR3 is TGTGCCAGCAGGTGGACAGGAGAGACCCAGTACTTC. It translates to CASRWTGETQYF. This chain joins TRBV12-3 or TRBV12-4 and TRBJ2-5, with 7 bases aligning to TRBD1. The CDR3 loop spans 12 amino acids. V lost 6 bases to trimming and J lost 4 bases; unmatched junction nucleotides: 2.

The CDR3 is CSAPRFDEQFF. The CDR3, as DNA: TGCAGTGCGCCCCGGTTCGATGAGCAGTTCTTC. The chain combines TRBV20-1 with TRBJ2-1; D is ambiguous. Looked up from germline, CDR1 is DFQATT and CDR2 is SNEGSKA (reference sequence). V lost 6 bases and J lost 8, with 11 bases in between. The length of the CDR3 is 11 residues.

This clone was seen more than once but under ten times. The rearrangement joins TRBV5-4 to TRBJ1-2; 9 bases line up with TRBD1. This CDR3 region has 14 residues. CDR1 and CDR2 (germline): SGHNT, YYREEE (reference sequence). Trimming cost V 2 bases and J 4 bases; bases outside gene matches: 3. This CDR3 is CASSLQGAGYGYTF. In DNA, the CDR3 is TGTGCCAGCAGCTTACAGGGGGCCGGCTATGGCTACACCTTC.

This chain connects TRBV7-2 to TRBJ1-6; D is ambiguous. Trimming took off 7 bases at V and 10 bases at J, with 20 bases between the two ends. This CDR3 spans 15 amino acids. The germline gives CDR1 SGHTA, CDR2 FQGNSA. The CDR3 nucleotides are TGTGCCAGCAACGCGGTTCAAGGAGTTGGATCACCCCTCCACTTT. This translates into CASNAVQGVGSPLHF.

The genes are TRBV28 and TRBJ1-2; 11 bases align to TRBD1. The germline V gene encodes CDR1 MDHEN and CDR2 SYDVKM. The length of the CDR3 is 17 residues. V trimming: 3 bases; J trimming: 7 bases; junction bases outside the gene matches: 13. CDR3 amino acids: CASSLWTGGASLGGYTF. The CDR3 coding sequence is TGTGCCAGCAGTTTGTGGACAGGGGGCGCTTCCCTTGGTGGCTACACCTTC.

The chain is built from TRBV18 and TRBJ2-3, with TRBD1 matching 10 bases. Germline V CDR1 and CDR2: KGHSH, LQKENI. V was clipped by 0 bases and J by 0 bases; unmatched bases: 3. CDR3 size: 17 residues. CDR3 region: CASSPPGQGTSTDTQYF. The CDR3 bases are TGTGCCAGCTCACCACCGGGACAGGGGACAAGCACAGATACGCAGTATTTT.

The rearrangement uses TRBV20-1 and TRBJ1-5; D is perhaps TRBD1 (5 bases). Germline V lookup: CDR1 DFQATT, CDR2 SNEGSKA (reference sequence). V was shortened by 3 bases and J by 1 base, with 7 bases between the two germline ends. The CDR3 covers 13 residues. Written as DNA, the CDR3 is TGCAGTGCTAGTCCAGGGAGCAATCAGCCCCAGCATTTT. It yields the protein CSASPGSNQPQHF.

This chain joins TRBV14 and TRBJ2-1; no clear D. Germline CDR1 SGHDN, CDR2 FVKESK. V lost 2 bases and J 9 bases, leaving 11 bases between the germline ends. CDR3 size: 13 residues. The CDR3 loop is CASSQQEVTEQFF. CDR3 nucleotide sequence: TGTGCCAGCAGCCAACAGGAAGTCACTGAGCAGTTCTTC.